This TCR beta chain is drawn from a study of blood T cell repertoires in COVID-19. Whole-study context: The cDNA or gDNA used as material had been derived from T cells, B-cell-depleted T cells, or PBMCs.

The assay was immunoSEQ multiplex PCR, and TCRdb's table has in-frame clones only and misses some. The sample holds approximately 75,000 clones, about three quarters seen once. V shed 4 bases, J shed 0 bases, and the junction held 15 bases outside the gene matches. Germline V gene sequence: CDR1 LNHNV, CDR2 YYDKDF (reference sequence). There are 19 residues in the CDR3. The chain combines TRBV15 with TRBJ2-1; TRBD2 agrees at 7 bases. Material for sequencing was peripheral blood. This clonotype originated in a woman of 80 years or more with active or convalescent COVID-19. CDR3 sequence reads: CATSNDIAGTKSSYNEQFF. CDR3 DNA sequence: TGTGCCACCAGCAACGACATCGCCGGGACTAAGAGCTCCTACAATGAGCAGTTCTTC.